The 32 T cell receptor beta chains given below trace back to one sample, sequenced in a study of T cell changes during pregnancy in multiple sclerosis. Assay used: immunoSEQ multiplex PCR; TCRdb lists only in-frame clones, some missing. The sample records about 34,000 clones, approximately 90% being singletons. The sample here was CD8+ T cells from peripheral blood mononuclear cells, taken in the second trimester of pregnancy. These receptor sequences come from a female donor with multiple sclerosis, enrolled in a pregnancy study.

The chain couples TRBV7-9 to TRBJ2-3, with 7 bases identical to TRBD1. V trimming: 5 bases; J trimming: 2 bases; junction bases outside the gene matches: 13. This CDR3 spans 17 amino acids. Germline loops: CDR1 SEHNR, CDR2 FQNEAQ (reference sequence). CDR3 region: CASSPAPGTANTDTQYF. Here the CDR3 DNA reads TGTGCCAGCAGCCCGGCCCCCGGGACAGCGAACACAGATACGCAGTATTTT. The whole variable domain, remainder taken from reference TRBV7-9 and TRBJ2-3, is DTGVSQNPRHKITKRGQNVTFRCDPISEHNRLYWYRQTLGQGPEFLTYFQNEAQLEKSRLLSDRFSAERPKGSFSTLEIQRTEQGDSAMYLCASSPAPGTANTDTQYFGPGTRLTVL.

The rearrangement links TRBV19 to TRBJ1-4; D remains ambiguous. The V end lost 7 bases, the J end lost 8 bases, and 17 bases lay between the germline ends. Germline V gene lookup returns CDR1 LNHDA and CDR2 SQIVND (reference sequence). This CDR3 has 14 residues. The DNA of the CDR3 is TGTGCCAGTACCTTCATCCAAGGAGAGGAAAAACTGTTTTTT. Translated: CASTFIQGEEKLFF.

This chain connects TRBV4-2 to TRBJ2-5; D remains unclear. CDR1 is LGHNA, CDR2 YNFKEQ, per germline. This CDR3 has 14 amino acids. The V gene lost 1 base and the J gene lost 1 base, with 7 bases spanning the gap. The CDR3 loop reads CASSQGVPQETQYF. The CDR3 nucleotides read TGTGCCAGCAGCCAAGGCGTGCCCCAAGAGACCCAGTACTTC.

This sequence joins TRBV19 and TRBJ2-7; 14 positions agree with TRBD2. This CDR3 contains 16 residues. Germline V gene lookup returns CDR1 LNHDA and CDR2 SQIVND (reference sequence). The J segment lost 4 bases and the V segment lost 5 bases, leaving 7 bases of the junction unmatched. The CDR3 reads CASSPGTSGSLYEQYF. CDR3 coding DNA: TGTGCCAGTAGTCCCGGGACTAGCGGGAGTTTATACGAGCAGTACTTC. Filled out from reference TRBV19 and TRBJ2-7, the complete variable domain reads DGGITQSPKYLFRKEGQNVTLSCEQNLNHDAMYWYRQDPGQGLRLIYYSQIVNDFQKGDIAEGYSVSREKKESFPLTVTSAQKNPTAFYLCASSPGTSGSLYEQYFGPGTRLTVT.

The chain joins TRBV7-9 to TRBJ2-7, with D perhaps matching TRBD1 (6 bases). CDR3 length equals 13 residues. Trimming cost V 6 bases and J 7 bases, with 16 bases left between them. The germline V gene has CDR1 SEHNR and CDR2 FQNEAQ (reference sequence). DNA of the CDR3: TGTGCCAGCAGGCCACAGGGATATTGGGAGCAGTACTTC. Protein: CASRPQGYWEQYF.

The CDR3 DNA follows: TGTGCCAGCAGCCGAGGGACTAGCGGGGGGGACAATGAGCAGTTCTTC. This codes for CASSRGTSGGDNEQFF. The chain recombines TRBV27 with TRBJ2-1; the match to TRBD2 covers 16 bases. With V trimmed by 6 bases and J by 5 bases, 4 bases remained unmatched. This CDR3 region has 16 residues. Germline V CDR1 and CDR2: MNHEY, SMNVEV (reference sequence).

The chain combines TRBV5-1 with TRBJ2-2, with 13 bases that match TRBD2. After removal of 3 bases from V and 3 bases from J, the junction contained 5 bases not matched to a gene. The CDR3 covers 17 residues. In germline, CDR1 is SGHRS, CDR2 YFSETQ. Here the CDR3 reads CASSYGLAGEDTGELFF. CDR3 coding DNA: TGCGCCAGCAGCTACGGACTAGCGGGAGAGGACACCGGGGAGCTGTTTTTT.

CDR3 bases: TGCGCCAGCAGCTTGGTAGCGCGAGAGACCCAGTACTTC. Protein product: CASSLVARETQYF. The gene calls are TRBV5-1 and TRBJ2-5; D possibly corresponds to TRBD2 (5 bases). The V gene's germline CDR1 is SGHRS and CDR2 YFSETQ. Trimming removed 0 bases at V and 4 bases at J, with 7 bases between. This CDR3 contains 13 residues.

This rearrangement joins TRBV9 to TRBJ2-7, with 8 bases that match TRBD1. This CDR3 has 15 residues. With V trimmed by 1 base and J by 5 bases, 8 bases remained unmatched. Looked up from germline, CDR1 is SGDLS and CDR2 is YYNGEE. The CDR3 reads CASSVTGTGEHEQYF. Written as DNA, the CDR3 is TGTGCCAGCAGCGTAACCGGGACAGGTGAACACGAGCAGTACTTC.

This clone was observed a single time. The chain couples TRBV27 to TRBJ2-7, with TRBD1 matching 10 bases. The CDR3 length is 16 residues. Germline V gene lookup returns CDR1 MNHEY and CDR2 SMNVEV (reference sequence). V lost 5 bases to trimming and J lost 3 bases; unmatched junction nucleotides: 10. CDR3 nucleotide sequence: TGTGCCAGCAGTGCATCCCGGGACAGGGGTATCTACGAGCAGTACTTC. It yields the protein CASSASRDRGIYEQYF.

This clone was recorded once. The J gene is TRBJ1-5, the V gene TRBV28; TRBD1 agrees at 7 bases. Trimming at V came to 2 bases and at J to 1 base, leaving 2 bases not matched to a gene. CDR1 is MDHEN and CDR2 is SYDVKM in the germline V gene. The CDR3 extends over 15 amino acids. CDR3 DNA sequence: TGTGCCAGCAGTTTAAGGGGGCCAAGCAATCAGCCCCAGCATTTT. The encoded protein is CASSLRGPSNQPQHF.

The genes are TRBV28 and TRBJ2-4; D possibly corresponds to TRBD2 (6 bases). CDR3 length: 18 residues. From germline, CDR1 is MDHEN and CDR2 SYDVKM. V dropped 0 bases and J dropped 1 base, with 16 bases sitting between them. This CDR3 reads CASSLCEERVDAKNIQYF. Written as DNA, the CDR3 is TGTGCCAGCAGTTTATGCGAGGAGCGGGTCGATGCCAAAAACATTCAGTACTTC.

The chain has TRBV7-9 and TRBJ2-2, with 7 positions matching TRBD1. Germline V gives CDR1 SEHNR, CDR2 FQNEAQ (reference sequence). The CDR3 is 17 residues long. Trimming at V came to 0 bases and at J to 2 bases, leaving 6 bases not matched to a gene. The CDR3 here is CASSLARDRRNTGELFF. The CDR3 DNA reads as TGTGCCAGCAGCTTAGCGAGGGACAGAAGAAACACCGGGGAGCTGTTTTTT.

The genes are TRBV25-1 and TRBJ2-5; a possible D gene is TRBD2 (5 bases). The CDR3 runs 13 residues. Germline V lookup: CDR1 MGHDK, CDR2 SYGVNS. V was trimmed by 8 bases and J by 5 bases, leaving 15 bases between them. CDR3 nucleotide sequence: TGTGCCAGCGAGAGGGAGAGTTGGGAGACCCAGTACTTC. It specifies CASERESWETQYF.

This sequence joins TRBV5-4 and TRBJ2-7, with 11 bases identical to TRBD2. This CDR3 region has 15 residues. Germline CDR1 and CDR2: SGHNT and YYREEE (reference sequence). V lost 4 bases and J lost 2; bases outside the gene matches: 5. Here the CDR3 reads CASSLGLAEAYEQYF. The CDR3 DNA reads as TGTGCCAGCAGCCTGGGACTAGCGGAAGCCTACGAGCAGTACTTC.

CDR3 coding DNA: TGCAGCGTTTCCCCGCTACAGGGTGTGAGATTACGGGAGCAGTTCTTC. Translated: CSVSPLQGVRLREQFF. This chain links TRBV29-1 with TRBJ2-1; perhaps TRBD1 as D (6 bases). Germline CDR1 SQVTM, CDR2 ANQGSEA. The CDR3 has 16 residues. The germline V and J ends were trimmed by 5 bases and 10 bases, with 27 bases remaining between them.

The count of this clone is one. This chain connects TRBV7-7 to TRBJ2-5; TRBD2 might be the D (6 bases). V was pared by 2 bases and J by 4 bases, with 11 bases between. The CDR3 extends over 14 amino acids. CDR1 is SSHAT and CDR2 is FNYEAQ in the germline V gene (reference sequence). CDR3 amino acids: CASSLTSFIETQYF. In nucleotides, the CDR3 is TGTGCCAGCAGCTTAACTAGCTTCATAGAGACCCAGTACTTC.

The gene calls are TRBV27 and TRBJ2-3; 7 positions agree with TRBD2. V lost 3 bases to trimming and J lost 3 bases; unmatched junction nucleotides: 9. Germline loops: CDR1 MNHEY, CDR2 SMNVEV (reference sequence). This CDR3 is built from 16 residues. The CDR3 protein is CASSLMAGVGTDTQYF. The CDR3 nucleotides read TGTGCCAGCAGTTTGATGGCGGGAGTTGGGACAGATACGCAGTATTTT.

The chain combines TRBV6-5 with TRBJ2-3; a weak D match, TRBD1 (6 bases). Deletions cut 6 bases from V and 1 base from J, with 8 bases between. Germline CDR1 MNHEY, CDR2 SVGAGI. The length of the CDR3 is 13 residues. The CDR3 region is CASRGQRTDTQYF. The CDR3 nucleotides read TGTGCCAGCAGAGGACAGCGCACAGATACGCAGTATTTT.

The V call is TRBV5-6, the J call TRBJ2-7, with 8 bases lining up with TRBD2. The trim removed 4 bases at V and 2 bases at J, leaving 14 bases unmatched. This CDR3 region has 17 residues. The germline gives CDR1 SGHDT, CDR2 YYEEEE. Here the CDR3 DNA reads TGTGCCAGCAGCCTGGGGGTAGCGGGAATAGCGACCTACGAGCAGTACTTC. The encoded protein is CASSLGVAGIATYEQYF. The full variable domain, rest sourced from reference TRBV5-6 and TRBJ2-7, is DAGVTQSPTHLIKTRGQQVTLRCSPKSGHDTVSWYQQALGQGPQFIFQYYEEEERQRGNFPDRFSGHQFPNYSSELNVNALLLGDSALYLCASSLGVAGIATYEQYFGPGTRLTVT.

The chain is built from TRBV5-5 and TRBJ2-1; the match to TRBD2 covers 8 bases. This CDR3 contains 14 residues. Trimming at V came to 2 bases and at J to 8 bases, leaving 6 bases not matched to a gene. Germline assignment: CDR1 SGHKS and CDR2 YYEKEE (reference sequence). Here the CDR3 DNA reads TGTGCCAGCAGCTTCGGGACTAGTTTCGATGAGCAGTTCTTC. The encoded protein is CASSFGTSFDEQFF.

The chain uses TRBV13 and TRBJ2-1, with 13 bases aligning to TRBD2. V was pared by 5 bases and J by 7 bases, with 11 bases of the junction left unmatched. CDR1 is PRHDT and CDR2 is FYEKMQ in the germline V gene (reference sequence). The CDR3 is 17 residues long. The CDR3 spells CASSPRTSGRAWNEQFF. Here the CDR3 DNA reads TGTGCCAGCAGCCCCCGAACTAGCGGGAGGGCCTGGAATGAGCAGTTCTTC.

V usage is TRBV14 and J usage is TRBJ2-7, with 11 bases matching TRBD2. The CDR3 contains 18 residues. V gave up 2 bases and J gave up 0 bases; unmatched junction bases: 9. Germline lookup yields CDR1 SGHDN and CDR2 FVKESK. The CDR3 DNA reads TGTGCCAGCAGCCAACTAGCGGGAGGAGAATCTAGCTCCTACGAGCAGTACTTC. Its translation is CASSQLAGGESSSYEQYF.

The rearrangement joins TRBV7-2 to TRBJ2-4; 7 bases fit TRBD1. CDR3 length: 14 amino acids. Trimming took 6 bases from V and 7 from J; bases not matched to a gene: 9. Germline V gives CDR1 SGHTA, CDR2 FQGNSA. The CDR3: CASSLRQGRNIQYF. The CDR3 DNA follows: TGTGCCAGCAGTCTGAGACAGGGACGGAACATTCAGTACTTC.

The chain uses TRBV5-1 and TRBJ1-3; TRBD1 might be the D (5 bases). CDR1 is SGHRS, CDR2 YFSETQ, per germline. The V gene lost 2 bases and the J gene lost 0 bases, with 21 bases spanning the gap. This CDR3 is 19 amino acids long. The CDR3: CASSFAPSGTESSGNTIYF. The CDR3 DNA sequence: TGCGCCAGCAGCTTTGCTCCCTCCGGGACTGAGAGCTCTGGAAACACCATATATTTT.

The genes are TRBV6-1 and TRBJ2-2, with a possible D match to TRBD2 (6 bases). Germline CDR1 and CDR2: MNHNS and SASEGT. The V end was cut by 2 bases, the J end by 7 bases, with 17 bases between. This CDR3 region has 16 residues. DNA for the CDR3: TGTGCCAGCAGTGAAACGGAGGGCAGTGGGAACGGGGAGCTGTTTTTT. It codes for CASSETEGSGNGELFF.

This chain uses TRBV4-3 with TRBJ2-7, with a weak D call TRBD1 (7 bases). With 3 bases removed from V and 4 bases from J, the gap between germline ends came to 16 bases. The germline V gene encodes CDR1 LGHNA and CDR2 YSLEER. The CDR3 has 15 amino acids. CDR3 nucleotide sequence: TGCGCCAGCAGCCAGGAGGGGACAGCTTCGTACGAGCAGTACTTC. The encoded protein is CASSQEGTASYEQYF.

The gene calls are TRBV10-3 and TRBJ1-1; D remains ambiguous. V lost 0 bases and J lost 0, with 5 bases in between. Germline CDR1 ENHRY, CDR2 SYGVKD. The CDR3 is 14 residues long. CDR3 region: CAISESAVNTEAFF. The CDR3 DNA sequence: TGTGCCATCAGTGAGTCGGCCGTGAACACTGAAGCTTTCTTT.

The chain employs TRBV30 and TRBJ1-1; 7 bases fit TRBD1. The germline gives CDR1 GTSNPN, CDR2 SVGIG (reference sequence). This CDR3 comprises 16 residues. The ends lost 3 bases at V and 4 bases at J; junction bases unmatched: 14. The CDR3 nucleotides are TGTGCCTGGAGGGACTTCTTGACAGGGACGGGCACTGAAGCTTTCTTT. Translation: CAWRDFLTGTGTEAFF. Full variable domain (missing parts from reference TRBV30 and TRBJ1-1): SQTIHQWPATLVQPVGSPLSLECTVEGTSNPNLYWYRQAAGRGLQLLFYSVGIGQISSEVPQNLSASRPQDRQFILSSKKLLLSDSGFYLCAWRDFLTGTGTEAFFGQGTRLTVV.

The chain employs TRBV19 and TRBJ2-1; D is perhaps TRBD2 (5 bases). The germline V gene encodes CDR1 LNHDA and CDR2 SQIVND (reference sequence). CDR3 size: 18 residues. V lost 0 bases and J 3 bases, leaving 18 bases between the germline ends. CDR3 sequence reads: CASSIDLGKWDRYNEQFF. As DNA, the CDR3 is TGTGCCAGTAGTATAGATCTCGGGAAGTGGGATCGCTACAATGAGCAGTTCTTC.

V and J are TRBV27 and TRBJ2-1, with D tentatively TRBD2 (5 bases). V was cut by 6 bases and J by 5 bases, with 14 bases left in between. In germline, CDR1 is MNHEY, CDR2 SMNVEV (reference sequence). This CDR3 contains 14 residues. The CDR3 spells CASREAGVNNEQFF. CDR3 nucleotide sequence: TGTGCCAGCAGAGAGGCGGGCGTAAACAATGAGCAGTTCTTC.

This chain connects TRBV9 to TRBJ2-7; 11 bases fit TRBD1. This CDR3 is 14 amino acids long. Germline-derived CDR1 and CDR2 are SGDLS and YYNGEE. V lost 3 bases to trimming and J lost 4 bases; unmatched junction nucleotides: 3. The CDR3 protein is CASSAGTGGYEQYF. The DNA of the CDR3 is TGTGCCAGCAGCGCCGGGACAGGGGGTTACGAGCAGTACTTC.